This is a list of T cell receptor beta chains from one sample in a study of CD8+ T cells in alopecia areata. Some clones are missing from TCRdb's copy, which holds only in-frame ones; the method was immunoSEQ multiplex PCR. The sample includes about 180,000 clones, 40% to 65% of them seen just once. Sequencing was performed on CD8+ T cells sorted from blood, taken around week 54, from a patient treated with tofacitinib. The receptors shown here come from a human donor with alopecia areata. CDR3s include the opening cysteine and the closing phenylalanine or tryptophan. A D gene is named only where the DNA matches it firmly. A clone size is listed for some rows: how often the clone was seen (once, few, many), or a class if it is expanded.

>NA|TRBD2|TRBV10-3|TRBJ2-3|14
TGTGCCACGAGCGGGGGGGCTAGCACAGATACGCAGTATTTT
CATSGGASTDTQYF
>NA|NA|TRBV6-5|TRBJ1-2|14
TGTGCCAGCAGTTGGGCAGGGGAAAACTATGGCTACACCTTC
CASSWAGENYGYTF
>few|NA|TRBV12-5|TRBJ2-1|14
TGTGCTAGCGAAACAGGGGGGGCCTACAATGAGCAGTTCTTC
CASETGGAYNEQFF
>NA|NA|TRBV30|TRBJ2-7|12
TGTGCCTGGAGTGTAGGCAGCTACGAGCAGTACTTC
CAWSVGSYEQYF
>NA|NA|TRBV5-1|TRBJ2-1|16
TGCGCCAGCAGCACCAACAGGCGAAATTCCTACAATGAGCAGTTCTTC
CASSTNRRNSYNEQFF
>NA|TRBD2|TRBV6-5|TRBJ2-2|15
TGTGCCAGCCTGTTCGGACTAGCGAACACCGGGGAGCTGTTTTTT
CASLFGLANTGELFF
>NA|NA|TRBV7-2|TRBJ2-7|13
TGTGCCAGCAGCTTAGCTGGCCCCTACGAGCAGTACTTC
CASSLAGPYEQYF
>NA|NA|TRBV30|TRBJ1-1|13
TGTGCCTGGAGTGTACTAGGGGGAACTGAAGCTTTCTTT
CAWSVLGGTEAFF
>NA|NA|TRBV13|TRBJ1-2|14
TGTGCCAGCAGCTTAGGCAGGACAAACTATGGCTACACCTTC
CASSLGRTNYGYTF
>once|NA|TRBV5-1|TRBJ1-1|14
TGCGCCAGCAGCTTGGAACAGGGAGCCACTGAAGCTTTCTTT
CASSLEQGATEAFF
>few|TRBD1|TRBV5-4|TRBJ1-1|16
TGTGCCAGCAGCTTGTATCCGGGACAGATGAACACTGAAGCTTTCTTT
CASSLYPGQMNTEAFF
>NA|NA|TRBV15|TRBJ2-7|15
TGTGCCACCAGCAGAGATCGGACGACTACCTACGAGCAGTACTTC
CATSRDRTTTYEQYF
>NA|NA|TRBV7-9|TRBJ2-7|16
TGTGCCAGCAGCTCAAGCCGGGATTTCCATACCTACGAGCAGTACTTC
CASSSSRDFHTYEQYF
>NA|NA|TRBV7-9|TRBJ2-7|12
TGTGCCAGCAGCCCTTGGCCCTACGAGCAGTACTTC
CASSPWPYEQYF
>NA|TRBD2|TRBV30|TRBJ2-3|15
TGTGCCTGGAGTGTACTAGCGGGGAGGGGAGATACGCAGTATTTT
CAWSVLAGRGDTQYF
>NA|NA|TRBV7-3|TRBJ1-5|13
TGTGCCAGCAGCCGGGATGTCAATCAGCCCCAGCATTTT
CASSRDVNQPQHF
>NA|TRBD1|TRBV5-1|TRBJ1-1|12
TGCGCCAGCAGCTCAGGGGGCACTGAAGCTTTCTTT
CASSSGGTEAFF
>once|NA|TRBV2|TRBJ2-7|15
TGTGCCAGCAGTCCAGGGCGGACCGGATCCTACGAGCAGTACTTC
CASSPGRTGSYEQYF
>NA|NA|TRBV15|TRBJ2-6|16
TGTGCCACCAGCCTCGACAGGAGCTCTGGGGCCAACGTCCTGACTTTC
CATSLDRSSGANVLTF
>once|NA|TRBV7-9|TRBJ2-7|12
TGTGCCAGCAGCTTAGGGGCGGACGAGCAGTACTTC
CASSLGADEQYF
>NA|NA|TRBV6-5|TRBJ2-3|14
TGTGCCAGCAGTTACGGGAAGGGTAGTGGTACGCAGTATTTT
CASSYGKGSGTQYF
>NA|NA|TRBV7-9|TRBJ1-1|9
TGTGCCAGCAGCTCCTCCGAGGATTTT
CASSSSEDF
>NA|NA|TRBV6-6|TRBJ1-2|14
TGTGCCAGCAATCCCATGACAGGTGGCTATGGCTACACCTTC
CASNPMTGGYGYTF
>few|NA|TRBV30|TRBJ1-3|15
TGTGCCTGGAGTCCTGGGGCGAGCTCTGGAAACACCATATATTTT
CAWSPGASSGNTIYF
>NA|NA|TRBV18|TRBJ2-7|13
TGTGCCAGCTCATCCCTAGAAGGGCCCGAGCAGTACTTC
CASSSLEGPEQYF
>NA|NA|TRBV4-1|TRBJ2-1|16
TGCGCCAGCAGCCAAGTTTCGGGGGAGGACAACAATGAGCAGTTCTTC
CASSQVSGEDNNEQFF
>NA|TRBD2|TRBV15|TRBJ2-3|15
TGTGCCACCAGCAGAGATAGCGGGGGCACAGATACGCAGTATTTT
CATSRDSGGTDTQYF